What follows describes a single T cell receptor beta chain. It has no known antigen specificity. Base qualities are missing; no much larger clone stands one base away. This entry is derived from a study of blood T cell repertoires in COVID-19 (TCRdb year 2020). Looking at the study overall: The collaborator samples originated in the United States, Italy and Spain and spanned the acute and convalescent phases of COVID-19. The dataset comprised deeply sampled blood TCRbeta repertoires from subjects exposed to, actively infected with, or recovered from COVID-19. Where HLA class I and class II types were available, the types were taken from metadata supplied by the sample provider, not from assay-based typing. The repertoires were made available in a free public database intended to serve as a resource for research on the immune response to SARS-CoV-2. The samples were drawn from two sources: the first 160 participants of the ongoing ImmuneRACE study, and 1,000 to 1,500 subjects contributed by 6 global collaborators. A de-identified subject ID, COVID-19 status, age in years and sex were almost always included in the sample metadata. The prospective study material was composed of cDNA or gDNA derived from T cells, B-cell-depleted T cells, or PBMCs.

Paper-wide results and their limitations: The amount of clinical and demographic metadata varied by source and participant and was provided uncurated.

From the germline V gene, CDR1 is MDHEN and CDR2 is SYDVKM. The CDR3 spans 17 residues, from the cysteine through the phenylalanine. Only the CDR3 DNA stays, 51 bases, in frame from base 1. Trimming takes 6 bases off V and 2 bases off J; junction bases not matched to a gene: 9. The collaborating institutions used their own protocols to collect whole blood in K2EDTA tubes. For TCRbeta analysis, collaborator samples were shipped as frozen whole blood, as isolated PBMCs, or as DNA extracted from either sample type. TCRbeta CDR3 regions were amplified from genomic DNA by means of the immunoSEQ Assay, a bias-controlled multiplex PCR. The study's own analysis went as follows. Within the assay, amplification of reference gene primers was used to estimate how many nucleated cells each sample contained. To quantify the absolute abundance of each unique TCRbeta CDR3 rearrangement, sequence reads were collapsed and filtered. For each sample, productive Simpson clonality was calculated as the square root of Simpson's diversity index across productive rearrangements. TCRdb took this table from immuneACCESS and kept in-frame rearrangements with V and J called. Such tables lack part of the clones; where checked against another copy, unresolved V genes explain under half of the gap, and the rest is unexplained. V, J and clone size were drawn from that table, and D and trimming were deduced from the DNA. In all, the sample holds some 280,000 clones, and around four fifths of those were seen once. Around 4% of the sample is held by the ten biggest clonotypes.

The receptor was derived from a woman between 50 and 59 years old with active or convalescent COVID-19. The source material was peripheral blood. Here the chain combines TRBV28 and TRBJ1-4, with 10 central nucleotides matching TRBD1. This receptor carries the CDR3 CASSSLGQGRTNEKLFF. The nucleotide sequence is given as TGTGCCAGCAGCTCATTGGGACAGGGGAGGACTAATGAAAAACTGTTTTTT.